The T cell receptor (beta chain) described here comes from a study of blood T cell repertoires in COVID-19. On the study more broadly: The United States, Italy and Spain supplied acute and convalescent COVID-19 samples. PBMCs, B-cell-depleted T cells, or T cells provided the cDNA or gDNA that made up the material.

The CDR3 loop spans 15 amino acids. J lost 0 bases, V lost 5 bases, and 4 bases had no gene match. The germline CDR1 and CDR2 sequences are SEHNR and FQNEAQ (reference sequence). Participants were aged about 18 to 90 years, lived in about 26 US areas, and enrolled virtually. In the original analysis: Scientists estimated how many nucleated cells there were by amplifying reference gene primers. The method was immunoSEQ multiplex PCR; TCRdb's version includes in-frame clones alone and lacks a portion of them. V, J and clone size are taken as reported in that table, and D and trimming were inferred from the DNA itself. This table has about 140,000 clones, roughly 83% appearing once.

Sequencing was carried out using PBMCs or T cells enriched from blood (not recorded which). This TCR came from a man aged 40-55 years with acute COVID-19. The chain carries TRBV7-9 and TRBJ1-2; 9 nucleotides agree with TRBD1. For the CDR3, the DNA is TGTGCCAGCAGCGAGGGACAGGGAGCTAACTATGGCTACACCTTC. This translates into CASSEGQGANYGYTF.